One sample yielded the 9 T cell receptor beta chains listed below, sequenced in a study of blood T cell repertoires in COVID-19. Produced via immunoSEQ multiplex PCR; TCRdb's table is partial and in-frame only. Of more than 85,000 clones in the sample, about 85% are singletons; the top ten hold approximately 5%. Sequencing used peripheral blood. All receptors come from a human donor in a cohort sampled during active COVID-19.

V and J are TRBV18 and TRBJ2-7, with 7 bases fitting TRBD1. V dropped 3 bases and J dropped 0; count of bases not matched to a gene: 2. The V gene's germline CDR1 is KGHSH and CDR2 LQKENI. This CDR3 contains 14 residues. The CDR3 bases are TGTGCCAGCTCACCGGACAGGTCCTCCTACGAGCAGTACTTC. Translating gives CASSPDRSSYEQYF.

This clone was counted only a few times. The V and J genes are TRBV6-5 and TRBJ2-2; D is perhaps TRBD2 (6 bases). Trimming removed 11 bases from V and 5 bases from J, with 21 bases in between. Germline-derived CDR1 and CDR2 are MNHEY and SVGAGI. The CDR3 contains 15 residues. The CDR3 spells CAGKGWAAGTGELFF. CDR3 sequence (DNA): TGTGCCGGGAAAGGTTGGGCCGCGGGGACCGGGGAGCTGTTTTTT.

This clone was found many times. The rearrangement uses TRBV9 and TRBJ2-7; perhaps TRBD2 as D (5 bases). The CDR3 runs to 14 residues. V was cut by 3 bases and J by 2 bases, with 12 bases left in between. Germline assignment: CDR1 SGDLS and CDR2 YYNGEE. As DNA, the CDR3 is TGTGCCAGCAGCGCCAACGACGGGGCCTACGAGCAGTACTTC. Amino acid sequence: CASSANDGAYEQYF.

The chain recombines TRBV5-4 with TRBJ2-5; perhaps TRBD2 as D (6 bases). The length of the CDR3 is 14 residues. Germline V gives CDR1 SGHNT, CDR2 YYREEE (reference sequence). V was trimmed by 4 bases and J by 1 base, leaving 11 bases between them. DNA for the CDR3: TGTGCCAGCAGCCGGGGGACTGGCCAAGAGACCCAGTACTTC. Translated: CASSRGTGQETQYF.

This chain connects TRBV6-1 to TRBJ1-1; D not certain. CDR1 and CDR2 from the germline V gene are MNHNS and SASEGT. The CDR3 totals 14 residues. Trimming removed 3 bases at V and 0 bases at J, with 8 bases between. CDR3 sequence: CASSDPGMNTEAFF. In nucleotides, the CDR3 is TGTGCCAGCAGTGATCCGGGAATGAACACTGAAGCTTTCTTT.

Here the CDR3 reads CASSLGTGVEQPQHF. As DNA, the CDR3 is TGTGCCAGCAGCTTAGGGACAGGGGTTGAGCAGCCCCAGCATTTT. The chain joins TRBV7-9 to TRBJ1-5; 9 bases agree with TRBD1. Germline trimming cut 1 base from V and 7 bases from J; bases unmatched to any gene: 5. Germline CDR1 reads SEHNR; CDR2 reads FQNEAQ (reference sequence). This CDR3 is built from 15 residues.

The chain carries TRBV5-1 and TRBJ1-2; D remains ambiguous. Trimming left V 0 bases short and J 2 bases short, with 14 bases between. This CDR3 is built from 16 residues. Germline V gives CDR1 SGHRS, CDR2 YFSETQ. The CDR3 nucleotides are TGCGCCAGCAGCTTGGGGCAGGCCGTTGAGAACTATGGCTACACCTTC. Translation: CASSLGQAVENYGYTF. Full variable domain (rest looked up from reference TRBV5-1 and TRBJ1-2): KAGVTQTPRYLIKTRGQQVTLSCSPISGHRSVSWYQQTPGQGLQFLFEYFSETQRNKGNFPGRFSGRQFSNSRSEMNVSTLELGDSALYLCASSLGQAVENYGYTFGSGTRLTVV.

V and J are TRBV30 and TRBJ2-7; D call uncertain. This CDR3 region has 13 residues. Germline-derived CDR1 and CDR2 are GTSNPN and SVGIG (reference sequence). With 4 bases removed from V and 4 bases from J, the gap between germline ends came to 14 bases. CDR3 residues: CAWTPLVPYEQYF. The CDR3 DNA reads as TGTGCCTGGACTCCGTTAGTCCCTTACGAGCAGTACTTC.

Only one count was recorded for this clone. The chain uses TRBV27 and TRBJ1-6; TRBD1 is a possible D gene (5 bases). V was trimmed by 4 bases and J by 6 bases, leaving 13 bases between them. The length of the CDR3 is 15 residues. The germline CDR1 and CDR2 sequences are MNHEY and SMNVEV (reference sequence). The CDR3 protein is CASSYSTAGNSPLHF. The CDR3 DNA reads TGTGCCAGCAGTTACTCGACAGCCGGTAATTCACCCCTCCACTTT.